What follows are 10 T cell receptor beta chains derived from one specimen sequenced in a study of cytomegalovirus exposure and HLA in healthy donors. Researchers ran the PCR with 60 Vbeta and 13 Jbeta primers. Assay used: immunoSEQ multiplex PCR; TCRdb lists only in-frame clones, some missing. The data show roughly 160,000 clones, about 83% seen once. The sequencing sample was made of PBMCs. These TCRs come from a young woman in good health and CMV-seronegative.

The CDR3 region has the DNA TGTGCCAGCAGTGACATGGCGGGAGCGGGAAATGAGCAGTTCTTC. Translating gives CASSDMAGAGNEQFF. The V and J genes are TRBV6-4 and TRBJ2-1; 7 bases are shared with TRBD2. This CDR3 is built from 15 residues. CDR1 is MRHNA and CDR2 is SNTAGT in the germline V gene. Losses at the gene ends were 2 bases for V and 7 bases for J; bases not matched to a gene: 8.

V and J are TRBV10-3 and TRBJ2-5; 7 bases are a match to TRBD2. The CDR3 covers 14 residues. CDR1 and CDR2 (germline): ENHRY, SYGVKD. The V and J ends lost 3 bases and 2 bases, in that order; junction bases with no gene match: 3. CDR3: CAISDGGGQETQYF. In nucleotides, the CDR3 is TGTGCCATCAGTGATGGGGGGGGTCAAGAGACCCAGTACTTC.

The V gene is TRBV15, the J gene TRBJ2-1; 8 bases agree with TRBD1. This CDR3 contains 16 residues. V shed 1 base, J shed 4 bases, and the junction held 6 bases outside the gene matches. Germline loops: CDR1 LNHNV, CDR2 YYDKDF (reference sequence). CDR3: CATSRAPRGQYNEQFF. DNA of the CDR3: TGTGCCACCAGCAGAGCCCCCAGGGGGCAATACAATGAGCAGTTCTTC.

The chain has TRBV6-1 and TRBJ1-3; TRBD1 aligns across 9 bases. The V gene's germline CDR1 is MNHNS and CDR2 SASEGT. With V trimmed by 8 bases and J by 0 bases, 2 bases remained unmatched. The CDR3 is 14 amino acids. The CDR3 DNA is TGTGCCAGCCGGACAGGGGACTCTGGAAACACCATATATTTT. It yields the protein CASRTGDSGNTIYF.

V usage is TRBV19 and J usage is TRBJ2-7; 11 bases align to TRBD2. Germline lookup yields CDR1 LNHDA and CDR2 SQIVND (reference sequence). The ends lost 5 bases at V and 2 bases at J; junction bases unmatched: 14. The CDR3 sequence is 18 residues long. The CDR3 sequence: CASSAKLAGASLAYEQYF. The CDR3 coding sequence is TGTGCCAGTAGTGCCAAACTAGCGGGGGCCTCCCTAGCCTACGAGCAGTACTTC.

This chain uses TRBV19 with TRBJ2-1; TRBD2 matches 12 bases. CDR3 length: 15 amino acids. CDR1 is LNHDA, CDR2 SQIVND, per germline (reference sequence). Losses at the gene ends were 5 bases for V and 9 bases for J; bases not matched to a gene: 8. CDR3 bases: TGTGCCAGTAGTCCAGGACTAGCGGGACCTGGTGAGCAGTTCTTC. Residues: CASSPGLAGPGEQFF.

The gene calls are TRBV9 and TRBJ1-2; 10 positions match TRBD1. This CDR3 is 13 amino acids long. Germline CDR1 is SGDLS and CDR2 is YYNGEE. V lost 3 bases, J lost 8 bases, and 4 bases stayed unmatched. The CDR3 reads CASSGQGAEGYTF. The DNA for the CDR3 is TGTGCCAGCAGCGGACAGGGGGCGGAAGGCTACACCTTC.

This rearrangement joins TRBV7-9 to TRBJ1-4, with no clear D. The V end was cut by 7 bases, the J end by 7 bases, with 19 bases between. CDR1 SEHNR and CDR2 FQNEAQ come from the germline V gene (reference sequence). There are 15 residues in the CDR3. Here the CDR3 reads CASTPTRSTSEKLFF. The CDR3 DNA reads TGTGCCAGCACTCCAACGAGGTCTACAAGTGAAAAACTGTTTTTT.

In its sample, this clone was seen once. The V gene is TRBV5-1, the J gene TRBJ2-3; the match to TRBD1 covers 9 bases. Germline V lookup: CDR1 SGHRS, CDR2 YFSETQ. Trimming took 2 bases from V and 3 from J; bases not matched to a gene: 1. The CDR3 contains 14 residues. The CDR3 region has the DNA TGCGCCAGCAGCTTTGACAGGGGGACAGATACGCAGTATTTT. This translates into CASSFDRGTDTQYF. The full variable domain, rest sourced from reference TRBV5-1 and TRBJ2-3, is KAGVTQTPRYLIKTRGQQVTLSCSPISGHRSVSWYQQTPGQGLQFLFEYFSETQRNKGNFPGRFSGRQFSNSRSEMNVSTLELGDSALYLCASSFDRGTDTQYFGPGTRLTVL.

The V gene is TRBV29-1, the J gene TRBJ2-2; D call uncertain. The end of the DNA aligns better with TRBJ1-3, so the J call may be wrong. From germline, CDR1 is SQVTM and CDR2 ANQGSEA. The CDR3 is made up of 13 amino acids. Written as DNA, the CDR3 is TGCAGCGTGGCTCCCATAGCGGGAAACACCATATATTTT. This gives the protein CSVAPIAGNTIYF.